Listed below are T cell receptor beta chains from one sample, sequenced in a study of low-dose radiotherapy and immunotherapy resistance in tumors. From the reads, TCRdb called clonotypes with MiXCR, one entry per CDR3 protein. The table lists some 46,000 distinct CDR3 sequences, around 25% of them singletons, with around 9.1% in the top ten. The material was PBMCs, obtained after low-dose radiotherapy plus immunotherapy. The origin of the receptors is a male donor with prostate cancer. CDR3s leave out the opening cysteine and the closing phenylalanine or tryptophan.

>TRBV13|TRBJ1-2
ASSWGINGYT
>TRBV19|TRBJ1-1
ASSATYMNTEAF
>TRBV28|TRBJ2-1
ASSLRGLPRPGHHEQF
>TRBV5-4|TRBJ2-5
ASSLAVASGGVETQY
>TRBV7-9|TRBJ2-7
ASSPDRGGAYEQY
>TRBV28|TRBJ1-5
ASSPTGTSNQPQH
>TRBV27|TRBJ2-3
ASSPLHGAGGPDTQY
>TRBV7-2|TRBJ2-2
ASSLVFSPGVTGELF
>TRBV5-1|TRBJ2-3
ASSPPDRRTDTQY
>TRBV27|TRBJ1-1
ASSLEGGLRTEAF
>TRBV30|TRBJ2-1
AWSLRASYNEQF
>TRBV19|TRBJ2-7
ASSLRPGGIYEQY
>TRBV5-1|TRBJ2-5
ASSLTSGGKETQY
>TRBV29-1|TRBJ1-2
SVDGRANYGYT
>TRBV4-1|TRBJ2-1
ASSQGFSYNEQF
>TRBV6-2/TRBV6-3|TRBJ2-5
ASRNSGRTGWETQY
>TRBV5-1|TRBJ2-5
ASSLLGLAGVETQY
>TRBV3-1|TRBJ2-7
ASSPKTLAREQY
>TRBV13|TRBJ2-7
ASSLGGQTNYEQY
>TRBV20-1|TRBJ1-5
SARQGYQPQH
>TRBV6-6|TRBJ1-1
ASSSQGSTEAF
>TRBV25-1|TRBJ2-3
ASSPAGADTQY
>TRBV6-2/TRBV6-3|TRBJ1-6
ASNEGFRSSYNSPLH
>TRBV19|TRBJ2-2
ASSIGQGQNTGELF
>TRBV3-1|TRBJ1-1
ASSQGPSNTEAF
>TRBV7-2|TRBJ2-5
ASSLVLARQETQY
>TRBV5-6|TRBJ2-7
ASSSTGARNEQY
>TRBV11-2|TRBJ1-2
ASSSLRGSRRPPYGYT
>TRBV6-2/TRBV6-3|TRBJ2-3
ASSERGLALNTDTQY
>TRBV7-2|TRBJ1-4
ASSLGGLREKLF
>TRBV25-1|TRBJ2-3
ASSSLPGGADTQY